This T cell receptor (beta chain) comes out of a study of beta chain features in type 1 diabetes. Comments on this clone: Its cognate antigen is unknown.

The study's findings and limits: Among type 1 diabetes patients, VDJ junctions had fewer insertions and more deletions.

Sorted CD4+ subsets: naive, central memory, regulatory, stem cell-like memory (CD45RO/CCR7/CD25/CD127/CD95/CD27 panel). After removal of 6 bases from V and 6 bases from J, the junction contained 7 bases not matched to a gene. Germline loops: CDR1 MNHEY, CDR2 SVGAGI. This CDR3 has 14 amino acids. The sequenced template was cDNA made from the entire isolated RNA. Clones were sequenced by immunoSEQ multiplex PCR, and TCRdb holds only the in-frame ones, with some missing. The top ten hold about 0.6% of the sample, which has 150,000 to 170,000 clones, around 8% seen once. This TCR came from a man aged 18 to 29 in good health. The rearrangement joins TRBV6-5 to TRBJ2-2; 7 bases are shared with TRBD1. The sample taken for sequencing was central memory CD4+ T cells from blood. The CDR3 nucleotides read TGTGCCAGCAGCAAGACAGGGACAGCCGGGGAGCTGTTTTTT. Its protein is CASSKTGTAGELFF.